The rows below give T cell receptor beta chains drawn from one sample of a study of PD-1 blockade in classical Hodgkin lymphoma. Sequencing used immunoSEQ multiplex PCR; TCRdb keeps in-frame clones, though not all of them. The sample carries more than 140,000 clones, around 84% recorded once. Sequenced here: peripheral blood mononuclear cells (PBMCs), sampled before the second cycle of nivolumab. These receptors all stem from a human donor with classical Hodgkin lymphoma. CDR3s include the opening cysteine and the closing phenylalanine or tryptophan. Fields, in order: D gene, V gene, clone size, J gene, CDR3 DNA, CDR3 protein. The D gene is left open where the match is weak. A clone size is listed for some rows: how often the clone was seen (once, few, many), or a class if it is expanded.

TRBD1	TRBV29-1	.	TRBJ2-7	TGCAGCGCAAGGGCGGGACAGGGGGAGGTTTACGAGCAGTACTTC	CSARAGQGEVYEQYF
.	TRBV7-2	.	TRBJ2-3	TGTGCCAGCAGCCCCCTAGGGCTTCTAGATACGCAGTATTTT	CASSPLGLLDTQYF
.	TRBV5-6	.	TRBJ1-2	TGTGCCAGCAGCTTGAGGCTCTTTGGCTACACCTTC	CASSLRLFGYTF
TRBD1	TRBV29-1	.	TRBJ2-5	TGCAGCGTCACACCGGGACAGGGGGCTGAGACCCAGTACTTC	CSVTPGQGAETQYF
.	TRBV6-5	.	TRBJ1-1	TGTGCCAGCAGCTTTTTCAGCGATCCCGGCACTGAAGCTTTCTTT	CASSFFSDPGTEAFF
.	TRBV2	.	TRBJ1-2	TGTGCCAGCAGTGAATTGGGAAGGGGGAGCCTTGGTGGCTACACCTTC	CASSELGRGSLGGYTF
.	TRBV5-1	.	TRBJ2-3	TGCGCCAGCAGCTCGGCCTCTGCAGATACGCAGTATTTT	CASSSASADTQYF
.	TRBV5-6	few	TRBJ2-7	TGTGCCAGCAGCTTGAGTGGGGTCTCCTACGAGCAGTACTTC	CASSLSGVSYEQYF
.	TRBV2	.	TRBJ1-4	TGTGCCAGCAGTGCTCGGCAATCTGTCGGAAAACTGTTTTTT	CASSARQSVGKLFF
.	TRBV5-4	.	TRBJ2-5	TGTGCCAGCAGCTCCCCGACCCTCCAAGAGACCCAGTACTTC	CASSSPTLQETQYF
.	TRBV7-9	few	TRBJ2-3	TGTGCCAGCAGCTTGGCAACTAGCACAGATACGCAGTATTTT	CASSLATSTDTQYF
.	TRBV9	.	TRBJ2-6	TGTGCCAGCAGCGTAGACAGGGCTGGGGCCAACGTCCTGACTTTC	CASSVDRAGANVLTF
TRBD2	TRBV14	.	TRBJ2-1	TGTGCCAGCAGCCAATGGGAAGGGCTAGCGGGCTCCAATGAGCAGTTCTTC	CASSQWEGLAGSNEQFF
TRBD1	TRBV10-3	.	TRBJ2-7	TGTGCCATCAGTGAGCACAGGGGCTCCTACGAGCAGTACTTC	CAISEHRGSYEQYF
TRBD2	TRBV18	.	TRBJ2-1	TGTGCCAGCCGACTAGCGGGGGCCCTCGATGAGCAGTTCTTC	CASRLAGALDEQFF
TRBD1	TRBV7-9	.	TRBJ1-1	TGTGCCAGCAGCACCGGGACAGGGGAGACTGAAGCTTTCTTT	CASSTGTGETEAFF
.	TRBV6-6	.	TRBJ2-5	TGTGCCAGCAGTTACTCTGGCAGCCAAGAGACCCAGTACTTC	CASSYSGSQETQYF
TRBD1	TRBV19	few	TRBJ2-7	TGTGCCAGTAGTGTAGGGGACAGGGACGACGAGCAGTACTTC	CASSVGDRDDEQYF
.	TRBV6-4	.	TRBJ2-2	TGTGCCAGCAGTGAAGGGAGTGGGTGGAACGAGGAGCTGTTTTTT	CASSEGSGWNEELFF
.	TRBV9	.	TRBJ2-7	TGTGCCAGCAGCCCCCCTTCGACGGACCACTCCTACGAGCAGTACTTC	CASSPPSTDHSYEQYF
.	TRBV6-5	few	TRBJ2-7	TGTGCCAGCAGTACGAGTACCGAGCAGTACTTC	CASSTSTEQYF
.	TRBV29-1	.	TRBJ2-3	TGCAGCCTGGGGACCCCGAGCACAGATACGCAGTATTTT	CSLGTPSTDTQYF
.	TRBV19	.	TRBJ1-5	TGTGCCAGTAGTATAGGCAGGTTCTATAGCAATCAGCCCCAGCATTTT	CASSIGRFYSNQPQHF
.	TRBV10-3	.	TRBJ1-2	TGTGCCATCAGTGCCGGGAAGATCCTCTATGGCTACACCTTC	CAISAGKILYGYTF
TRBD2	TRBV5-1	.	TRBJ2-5	TGCGCCAGCAGCCGGGGGGACCAAGAGACCCAGTACTTC	CASSRGDQETQYF
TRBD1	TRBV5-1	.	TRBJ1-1	TGCGCCAGCAGCTTCGACAGGGTTGGCACTGAAGCTTTCTTT	CASSFDRVGTEAFF
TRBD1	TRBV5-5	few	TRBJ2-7	TGCGCCAGCAGCCAATACAGGGGCGACGAGCAGTACTTC	CASSQYRGDEQYF
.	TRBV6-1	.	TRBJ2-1	TGTGCCAGCAGTGCCCTCAGGGGAATGGATGAGCAGTTCTTC	CASSALRGMDEQFF
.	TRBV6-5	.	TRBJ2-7	TGTGCCAGCAGTTACTCGAAACAGGGAACATACGAGCAGTACTTC	CASSYSKQGTYEQYF
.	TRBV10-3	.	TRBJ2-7	TGTGCCATAGGGGGGATCAACTACGAGCAGTACTTC	CAIGGINYEQYF
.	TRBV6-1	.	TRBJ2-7	TGTGCCTCCACGGTGACGGACCTTGTGTACGAGCAGTACTTC	CASTVTDLVYEQYF
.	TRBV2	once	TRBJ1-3	TGTGCCAGCAGCTCCTCAGGGAGGCCGCTGGGAAACACCATATATTTT	CASSSSGRPLGNTIYF
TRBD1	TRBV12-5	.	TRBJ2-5	TGTGCTAGTGGTTCTTTTGGATGGACAGGGGGTTCCGGCCAAGAGACCCAGTACTTC	CASGSFGWTGGSGQETQYF
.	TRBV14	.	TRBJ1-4	TGTGCCAGCAGCCCAGGAGGGGGGGGCGCAAGTGAAAAACTGTTTTTT	CASSPGGGGASEKLFF